The T cell receptor beta chain under discussion was sequenced for a study of regulatory T cells in long-lasting Graves disease. Time point defined: newly diagnosed GD, antithyroid drugs for less than 3 months. PBMC-extracted RNA yielded the TCR library. This clonotype has a count of ten or more. Combining iRepertoire HTBI primers with Arm-PCR of CDR3 regions, the authors built TCR beta libraries. TCRdb used MiXCR to reprocess the multiplex PCR reads, holding one entry per CDR3 protein. The sample has fewer than 650,000 distinct CDR3 sequences, 16% seen once. From germline, CDR1 is SNHLY and CDR2 FYNNEI. The J segment lost 3 bases and the V segment lost 0 bases, leaving 5 bases of the junction unmatched. The CDR3 loop spans 16 amino acids. These data also featured in a second study, about T cells in Graves' hyperthyroidism and ophthalmopathy.

The sequence derives from a man younger than 35 with Graves disease. The chain combines TRBV2 with TRBJ2-7, with 10 bases matching TRBD2. Sample: peripheral blood mononuclear cells (PBMCs), taken at new diagnosis, from a patient treated with antithyroid drugs. In nucleotides, the CDR3 is TGTGCCAGCAGTGAAGCGCTCGGGACTAGCGACTACGAGCAGTACTTC. It specifies CASSEALGTSDYEQYF. Complete variable domain (other parts from reference TRBV2 and TRBJ2-7): EPEVTQTPSHQVTQMGQEVILRCVPISNHLYFYWYRQILGQKVEFLVSFYNNEISEKSEIFDDQFSVERPDGSNFTLKIRSTKLEDSAMYFCASSEALGTSDYEQYFGPGTRLTVT.